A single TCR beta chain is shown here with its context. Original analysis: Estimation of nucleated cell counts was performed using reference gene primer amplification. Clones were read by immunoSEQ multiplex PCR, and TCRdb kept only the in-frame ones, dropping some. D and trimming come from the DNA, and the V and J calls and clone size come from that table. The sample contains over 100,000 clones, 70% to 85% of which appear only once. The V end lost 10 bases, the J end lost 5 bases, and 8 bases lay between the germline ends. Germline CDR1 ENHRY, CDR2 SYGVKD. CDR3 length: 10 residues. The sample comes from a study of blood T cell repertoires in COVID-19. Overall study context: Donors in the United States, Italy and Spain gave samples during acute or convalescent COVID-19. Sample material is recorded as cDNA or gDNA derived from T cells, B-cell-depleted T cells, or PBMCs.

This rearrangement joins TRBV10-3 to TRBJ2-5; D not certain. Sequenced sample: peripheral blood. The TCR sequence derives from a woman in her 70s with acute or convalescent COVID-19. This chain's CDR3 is CATKEETQYF. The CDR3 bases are TGTGCCACTAAAGAGGAGACCCAGTACTTC.